What follows are 30 T cell receptor beta chains derived from one specimen sequenced in a study of shared clonotypes between healthy human individuals. Only in-frame clones appear in the TCRdb table, and some are missing; sequencing was by immunoSEQ multiplex PCR. The sample yields approximately 400,000 clones, around 96% seen once. What was sequenced was memory CD8+ T cells sorted from blood. Specified subset: CD45RO+ cells pooled with CCR7-negative TemRA cells. The receptors originated from a man aged 30 to 39 in good health.

The chain carries TRBV6-1 and TRBJ2-3, with D perhaps being TRBD1 or TRBD2 (6 bases each). CDR1 MNHNS and CDR2 SASEGT come from the germline V gene. This CDR3 region has 14 residues. Trimming stripped 6 bases from V and 5 bases from J, with 15 bases between. The CDR3 nucleotides are TGTGCCAGCAGCCCCGTGGGGGGCAGAGATACGCAGTATTTT. Its translation: CASSPVGGRDTQYF.

V usage is TRBV19 and J usage is TRBJ2-5; D might be TRBD1 or TRBD2, each matching 6 bases. Trimming cost V 0 bases and J 1 base, with 12 bases left between them. The CDR3 runs to 16 residues. Germline CDR1 and CDR2: LNHDA and SQIVND (reference sequence). CDR3 residues: CASSIDGGGIQETQYF. The DNA for the CDR3 is TGTGCCAGTAGTATAGATGGAGGGGGGATCCAAGAGACCCAGTACTTC.

The rearrangement joins TRBV6-1 to TRBJ2-3; weak D call: TRBD2 (7 bases). This CDR3 has 15 residues. Germline loops: CDR1 MNHNS, CDR2 SASEGT. Trimming removed 6 bases at V and 3 bases at J, with 16 bases between. As DNA, the CDR3 is TGTGCCAGCAGCCACTACGGGGGGCAAACAGATACGCAGTATTTT. Residues: CASSHYGGQTDTQYF.

The chain carries TRBV4-1 and TRBJ2-1, with 9 positions matching TRBD2. This CDR3 comprises 17 residues. Germline CDR1 and CDR2: MGHRA and YSYEKL. Losses at the gene ends were 0 bases for V and 0 bases for J; bases not matched to a gene: 3. The CDR3 nucleotides are TGCGCCAGCAGCCAAGAGGCTAGCGGGATCTCCTACAATGAGCAGTTCTTC. Translating it yields CASSQEASGISYNEQFF.

V and J are TRBV5-4 and TRBJ2-7; possibly TRBD1 or TRBD2 for D (5 bases each). CDR3 length: 13 amino acids. The V gene lost 0 bases and the J gene lost 3 bases, with 7 bases spanning the gap. In germline, CDR1 is SGHNT, CDR2 YYREEE (reference sequence). CDR3 coding DNA: TGTGCCAGCAGCTTGGTGGGGGTCTACGAGCAGTACTTC. Translation: CASSLVGVYEQYF.

The chain uses TRBV4-1 and TRBJ2-7; D possibly corresponds to TRBD1 (5 bases). Germline loops: CDR1 MGHRA, CDR2 YSYEKL. The V end was cut by 2 bases, the J end by 3 bases, with 11 bases between. The CDR3 has 14 amino acids. The CDR3 coding sequence is TGCGCCAGCAGCCAATATTTAACAGGCTACGAGCAGTACTTC. Translated: CASSQYLTGYEQYF.

V usage is TRBV30 and J usage is TRBJ2-3; D uncertain. This CDR3 is 13 amino acids long. CDR1 and CDR2 from the germline V gene are GTSNPN and SVGIG (reference sequence). Deletions cut 0 bases from V and 4 bases from J, with 8 bases between. CDR3 sequence reads: CAWSVVWADTQYF. The CDR3 DNA follows: TGTGCCTGGAGTGTGGTTTGGGCAGATACGCAGTATTTT.

The chain has TRBV25-1 and TRBJ2-5; the D is unclear. Per germline, CDR1 MGHDK and CDR2 SYGVNS. The CDR3 is 14 amino acids. Trimming stripped 0 bases from V and 4 bases from J, with 9 bases between. CDR3 loop: CASSEYFSGETQYF. The CDR3 region has the DNA TGTGCCAGCAGTGAATATTTCTCTGGAGAGACCCAGTACTTC.

As regards this clone: This sample also contains other DNA sequences that code for the same CDR3. The chain links TRBV2 to TRBJ2-2; no definite D call. With 6 bases removed from V and 6 bases from J, the gap between germline ends came to 8 bases. Looked up from germline, CDR1 is SNHLY and CDR2 is FYNNEI. CDR3 size: 12 residues. This CDR3 reads CASRPSAGELFF. Written as DNA, the CDR3 is TGTGCCAGCAGACCTTCCGCCGGGGAGCTGTTTTTT.

The rearrangement links TRBV30 to TRBJ2-3; D might be TRBD2 (5 bases). This CDR3 is 12 amino acids long. V lost 5 bases and J 8 bases, leaving 14 bases between the germline ends. Germline values: CDR1 GTSNPN, CDR2 SVGIG (reference sequence). CDR3 sequence: CAWGPLEGTQYF. CDR3 nucleotide sequence: TGTGCCTGGGGACCCTTAGAGGGTACGCAGTATTTT.

CDR3 bases: TGTGCCAGCAGTCTACCCCCCGGGACTAGTAACCAGAATGAGCAGTTCTTC. Protein product: CASSLPPGTSNQNEQFF. The V and J genes are TRBV5-4 and TRBJ2-1, with 8 bases identical to TRBD2. Unmatched junction bases numbered 17, after V lost 5 bases and J lost 7 bases. The CDR3 length is 17 residues. Germline loops: CDR1 SGHNT, CDR2 YYREEE (reference sequence).

In this sample, this clone turned up once. This chain joins TRBV11-2 and TRBJ1-2; TRBD1 agrees at 9 bases. CDR1 is SGHAT, CDR2 FQNNGV, per germline. V trimming: 5 bases; J trimming: 9 bases; junction bases outside the gene matches: 7. The CDR3 consists of 13 residues. The CDR3 protein is CASSRTGERSYTF. The CDR3 DNA is TGTGCCAGCAGCCGGACAGGGGAGAGGAGCTACACCTTC.

The J gene is TRBJ1-1, the V gene TRBV7-2; D is perhaps TRBD1 (6 bases). Trimming cost V 3 bases and J 2 bases, with 10 bases left between them. Germline V gene lookup returns CDR1 SGHTA and CDR2 FQGNSA. The length of the CDR3 is 14 residues. The CDR3 DNA is TGTGCCAGCAGCTTCAGGGGACTAAACACTGAAGCTTTCTTT. It translates to CASSFRGLNTEAFF.

The V gene is TRBV18, the J gene TRBJ2-3; no definite D call. The ends were cut back, 3 bases at V and 6 bases at J, with 10 bases in the middle. Germline V gene sequence: CDR1 KGHSH, CDR2 LQKENI. This CDR3 is 13 amino acids long. CDR3 sequence (DNA): TGTGCCAGCTCACCGCCCAAGTTGGATACGCAGTATTTT. It yields the protein CASSPPKLDTQYF.

The rearrangement links TRBV27 to TRBJ1-2, with D maybe TRBD1 (6 bases). The CDR3 extends over 15 amino acids. Trimming took off 2 bases at V and 7 bases at J, with 17 bases between the two ends. Germline V lookup: CDR1 MNHEY, CDR2 SMNVEV (reference sequence). CDR3 nucleotide sequence: TGTGCCAGCAGTTTAATGGCGGGGGCGAGAGGTGGCTACACCTTC. The encoded protein is CASSLMAGARGGYTF.

The chain links TRBV4-1 to TRBJ2-3; 14 bases are a match to TRBD2. The CDR3 extends over 19 amino acids. Germline values: CDR1 MGHRA, CDR2 YSYEKL. Trimming cost V 4 bases and J 2 bases; bases outside gene matches: 11. This CDR3 is CASSRAGTSGSSDTDTQYF. The CDR3 DNA follows: TGCGCCAGCAGCCGAGCGGGGACTAGCGGGAGTTCGGACACAGATACGCAGTATTTT.

In this sample, this clone turned up once. The V gene is TRBV2, the J gene TRBJ2-2; 13 bases line up with TRBD2. J was trimmed by 1 base and V by 5 bases; bases with no gene match: 13. Germline assignment: CDR1 SNHLY and CDR2 FYNNEI. The CDR3 runs to 20 residues. CDR3 in amino acids: CASSLSPGLAGPLNTGELFF. CDR3 bases: TGTGCCAGCAGTTTATCACCGGGACTAGCGGGGCCGCTGAACACCGGGGAGCTGTTTTTT.

This clone has just one count. The J gene is TRBJ1-2, the V gene TRBV23-1, with 9 nucleotides matching TRBD1. TRBV23-1 is filed as an ORF, its function uncertain. The CDR3 runs 10 residues. V lost 8 bases and J lost 11; bases outside the gene matches: 3. The CDR3 is CASPTGGYTF. As DNA, the CDR3 is TGCGCCAGCCCGACAGGGGGTTACACCTTC.

J is TRBJ1-1 and V is TRBV21-1. TRBV21-1 corresponds to a pseudogene. This CDR3 is built from 15 residues. The CDR3 here is CASIVRGPLNTEAFF. The CDR3 nucleotides are TGTGCCAGCATCGTTAGGGGACCCCTGAACACTGAAGCTTTCTTT.

This chain links TRBV28 with TRBJ1-2; no clear D gene. The CDR3 contains 18 residues. The germline V gene has CDR1 MDHEN and CDR2 SYDVKM. The germline V and J ends were trimmed by 3 bases and 2 bases, with 22 bases remaining between them. Written as DNA, the CDR3 is TGTGCCAGCAGTTTGTCCCCGTCTCGGGCCCTATGGAACTATGGCTACACCTTC. Translating gives CASSLSPSRALWNYGYTF.

This chain joins TRBV11-2 and TRBJ2-7, with D tentatively TRBD2 (5 bases). The germline V gene has CDR1 SGHAT and CDR2 FQNNGV. CDR3 size: 12 residues. V lost 5 bases, J lost 6 bases, and 11 bases lay in between. The CDR3 loop reads CASSPPGGEQYF. The CDR3 DNA follows: TGTGCCAGCAGCCCCCCAGGAGGCGAGCAGTACTTC.

V and J are TRBV5-4 and TRBJ2-7; TRBD2 matches 7 bases. The junction had 6 bases not matched to a gene; V was cut back by 0 bases and J by 6 bases. This CDR3 spans 14 amino acids. Per germline, CDR1 SGHNT and CDR2 YYREEE (reference sequence). In nucleotides, the CDR3 is TGTGCCAGCAGCTTGGGAGGCGGGAGTTCCGAGCAGTACTTC. It translates to CASSLGGGSSEQYF.

The CDR3 protein is CASTVTGTGNEQYF. DNA of the CDR3: TGTGCCAGCACCGTGACTGGGACAGGCAACGAGCAGTACTTC. The V and J genes are TRBV28 and TRBJ2-7; the match to TRBD1 covers 8 bases. Germline CDR1 MDHEN, CDR2 SYDVKM. The CDR3 spans 14 residues. The V segment lost 7 bases and the J segment 5 bases; nucleotides outside the gene matches: 10. The full variable domain, rest sourced from reference TRBV28 and TRBJ2-7, is DVKVTQSSRYLVKRTGEKVFLECVQDMDHENMFWYRQDPGLGLRLIYFSYDVKMKEKGDIPEGYSVSREKKERFSLILESASTNQTSMYLCASTVTGTGNEQYFGPGTRLTVT.

The chain recombines TRBV4-1 with TRBJ2-1; D is possibly TRBD2 (6 bases). Trimming pared 4 bases from V and 3 bases from J, leaving 13 bases between. This CDR3 comprises 15 residues. Looked up from germline, CDR1 is MGHRA and CDR2 is YSYEKL. CDR3 loop: CASSRSGWDYNEQFF. The DNA of the CDR3 is TGCGCCAGCAGCCGCAGCGGGTGGGACTACAATGAGCAGTTCTTC.

A remark on this clone: Other DNA sequences in the same sample also yield this CDR3. J is TRBJ2-5 and V is TRBV30; D may correspond to TRBD1 or TRBD2 (5 bases each). CDR1 GTSNPN and CDR2 SVGIG come from the germline V gene (reference sequence). Between the trimmed V and J ends, which lost 3 bases and 5 bases, there was a span of 13 bases. The CDR3 loop spans 13 amino acids. This CDR3 is CAWSTGGTETQYF. The CDR3 region has the DNA TGTGCCTGGAGCACAGGAGGCACCGAGACCCAGTACTTC. The complete variable domain, with remaining parts taken from reference TRBV30 and TRBJ2-5, reads SQTIHQWPATLVQPVGSPLSLECTVEGTSNPNLYWYRQAAGRGLQLLFYSVGIGQISSEVPQNLSASRPQDRQFILSSKKLLLSDSGFYLCAWSTGGTETQYFGPGTRLLVL.

The chain links TRBV2 to TRBJ1-2; TRBD1 agrees at 9 bases. Trimming removed 3 bases from V and 9 bases from J; junction bases left unmatched: 2. CDR3 size: 12 residues. CDR1 is SNHLY and CDR2 is FYNNEI in the germline V gene. CDR3 bases: TGTGCCAGCAGTGAGGACAGGGGCCGCTACACCTTC. Residues: CASSEDRGRYTF.

This clone was seen just once. The gene calls are TRBV9 and TRBJ2-7; TRBD2 aligns across 10 bases. This CDR3 is built from 15 residues. CDR1 SGDLS and CDR2 YYNGEE come from the germline V gene. V was clipped by 4 bases and J by 7 bases; unmatched bases: 11. The CDR3 DNA is TGTGCCAGCAGCCCTGGACTAGCGGATGCCTGGGAGCAGTACTTC. This sequence encodes CASSPGLADAWEQYF.

The chain links TRBV5-4 to TRBJ2-2; TRBD1 or TRBD2 may be the D gene (5 bases each). Per the germline V gene, CDR1 is SGHNT and CDR2 is YYREEE (reference sequence). This CDR3 has 16 residues. The V gene lost 10 bases and the J gene lost 0 bases, with 19 bases spanning the gap. The CDR3 DNA follows: TGTGCCGGGGGAGAGCTAGGGGCGGCGAACACCGGGGAGCTGTTTTTT. Amino acid sequence: CAGGELGAANTGELFF.

V and J are TRBV10-1 and TRBJ1-4; D is undetermined. V gave up 7 bases and J gave up 0 bases, with 12 bases separating them. CDR3 size: 15 residues. Germline assignment: CDR1 WNHNN and CDR2 SYGVQD (reference sequence). The CDR3 bases are TGCGCCAGCACTGGTACTAGAGCAACTAATGAAAAACTGTTTTTT. Protein: CASTGTRATNEKLFF.

The chain employs TRBV5-6 and TRBJ2-7, with D maybe TRBD2 (5 bases). The CDR3 runs 14 residues. The germline CDR1 and CDR2 sequences are SGHDT and YYEEEE. V lost 3 bases and J lost 3, with 13 bases in between. The CDR3 DNA follows: TGTGCCAGCAGCTCCTTAGGAGGTCACTACGAGCAGTACTTC. It yields the protein CASSSLGGHYEQYF.